This is a list of T cell receptor beta chains from one sample in a study of T cells after somatic rescue of genetic block. Sequencing was performed with immunoSEQ multiplex PCR; in TCRdb, only in-frame clones are kept and a portion is missing. The table shows 110,000 or so clones, with 75% to 95% occurring only once. Sequencing used peripheral blood mononuclear cells (PBMCs). The source is a young woman. CDR3s include the opening cysteine and the closing phenylalanine or tryptophan. A D gene is named only where the DNA matches it firmly. Clone size is not always given. Where it is, it says once, few, many or a class for expanded clones.

d_call | j_call | v_call | clone_size | cdr3_nt | cdr3_aa
TRBD1 | TRBJ2-7 | TRBV30 | once | TGTGCCTACGTACTACAGGGGAGCTACGAGCAGTACTTC | CAYVLQGSYEQYF
NA | TRBJ1-2 | TRBV29-1 | NA | TGCAGCGTTGATAAATCGGAAGGGGACTATGGCTACACCTTC | CSVDKSEGDYGYTF
NA | TRBJ2-7 | TRBV6-9 | NA | TGTGCCAGCAGTTATAACAGGGAGGTCCACGAGCAGTACTTC | CASSYNREVHEQYF
TRBD1 | TRBJ1-6 | TRBV7-3 | NA | TGTGCCAGCAGCTTAGCAGGGGGCAATTCACCCCTCCACTTT | CASSLAGGNSPLHF
NA | TRBJ1-5 | TRBV7-8 | NA | TGTGCCAGCAGCCCACAAGACAGCAATCAGCCCCAGCATTTT | CASSPQDSNQPQHF
NA | TRBJ1-1 | TRBV5-5 | NA | TGTGCCAGCAGCTTGGACAGTTACACTGAAGCTTTCTTT | CASSLDSYTEAFF
TRBD1 | TRBJ1-5 | TRBV4-3 | NA | TGCGCCAGCAGCCAAGGACAGGGTAGCAATCAGCCCCAGCATTTT | CASSQGQGSNQPQHF
TRBD1 | TRBJ1-1 | TRBV4-3 | once | TGCGCCAGCAGCCACCGAACAGGGGGCAACACTGAAGCTTTCTTT | CASSHRTGGNTEAFF
NA | TRBJ2-7 | TRBV2 | NA | TGTGCCAGCAGTGAGATGTCCTACGAGCAGTACTTC | CASSEMSYEQYF
NA | TRBJ2-5 | TRBV18 | NA | TGTGCCAGCTCACCGAGAAAGGGGGAGACCCAGTACTTC | CASSPRKGETQYF
NA | TRBJ2-3 | TRBV7-2 | NA | TGTGCCAGCAGCTCAGGCCCGGAGAGGAATACGCAGTATTTT | CASSSGPERNTQYF
NA | TRBJ1-6 | TRBV27 | NA | TGTGCCAGCAGTTTATCAGCAGGATATAATTCACCCCTCCACTTT | CASSLSAGYNSPLHF
NA | TRBJ1-1 | TRBV5-5 | NA | TGTGCCAGCAGCTCTCTTGGAGGGCGGTACACTGAAGCTTTCTTT | CASSSLGGRYTEAFF
NA | TRBJ2-7 | TRBV4-3 | NA | TGCGCCAGCAGCCAAGATCTGAGCTACGAGCAGTACTTC | CASSQDLSYEQYF
NA | TRBJ2-7 | TRBV5-1 | NA | TGCGCCAGCAGCTTGGCGGGGATGTACGAGCAGTACTTC | CASSLAGMYEQYF
TRBD1 | TRBJ1-2 | TRBV18 | NA | TGTGCCAGCTCACCTGACAGGGCGTATGGCTACACCTTC | CASSPDRAYGYTF
NA | TRBJ1-5 | TRBV6-5 | NA | TGTGCCAGCAGCAGGGACGGAAGCAATCAGCCCCAGCATTTT | CASSRDGSNQPQHF
NA | TRBJ2-2 | TRBV7-9 | NA | TGTGCCAGCAGCTTAGCCACCGGGGACACCGGGGAGCTGTTTTTT | CASSLATGDTGELFF
TRBD2 | TRBJ2-7 | TRBV18 | NA | TGTGCCAGCTCACGAGGGGACTACAACTACGAGCAGTACTTC | CASSRGDYNYEQYF
TRBD1 | TRBJ1-3 | TRBV11-2 | NA | TGTGCCAGCAGCTCATCCAAGGACAGGGTTGGAAACACCATATATTTT | CASSSSKDRVGNTIYF
TRBD1 | TRBJ1-6 | TRBV6-5 | NA | TGTGCCAGCAGTGGACAGGGGGATGGTTCACCCCTCCACTTT | CASSGQGDGSPLHF
NA | TRBJ2-4 | TRBV5-6 | NA | TGTGCCAGCAGCGTCAGGGGATTAGCCAAAAACATTCAGTACTTC | CASSVRGLAKNIQYF
NA | TRBJ1-1 | TRBV2 | NA | TGTGCCAGCAGTGAATGGCAGGGAAATCTGAACACTGAAGCTTTCTTT | CASSEWQGNLNTEAFF
NA | TRBJ2-3 | TRBV2 | NA | TGTGCCAGCAGTGAACAGGGGGGAGTGAACACAGATACGCAGTATTTT | CASSEQGGVNTDTQYF
NA | TRBJ2-1 | TRBV5-4 | once | TGTGCCAGTTTCAGCCTCTACAATGAGCAGTTCTTC | CASFSLYNEQFF
NA | TRBJ1-5 | TRBV6-5 | NA | TGTGCCAGCAGTTACGCCGACGGTCAGCCCCAGCATTTT | CASSYADGQPQHF
TRBD1 | TRBJ1-2 | TRBV2 | NA | TGTGCCAGCAGTGTAACAGGGGGCGAAACCCTCTATGGCTACACCTTC | CASSVTGGETLYGYTF
TRBD2 | TRBJ2-1 | TRBV9 | NA | TGTGCCAGCAGCGGTCCGCGGGGACTAACCCATGAGCAGTTCTTC | CASSGPRGLTHEQFF
NA | TRBJ1-1 | TRBV15 | NA | TGTGCCACCAGCAAGTCAAGGAACACTGAAGCTTTCTTT | CATSKSRNTEAFF
NA | TRBJ2-1 | TRBV11-3 | once | TGTGCCAGCAGCTTAGTTCCGAGAGGATTCCATGAGCAGTTCTTC | CASSLVPRGFHEQFF
NA | TRBJ1-6 | TRBV9 | NA | TGTGCCAGCAGCCCCCAAGGCGGGAATAATTCACCCCTCCACTTT | CASSPQGGNNSPLHF
NA | TRBJ1-2 | TRBV4-2 | NA | TGTGCCAGCAGCTTGGAAGAGGGCTATGGCTACACCTTC | CASSLEEGYGYTF
TRBD1 | TRBJ2-3 | TRBV10-3 | NA | TGTGCCATCAGTGAGTCCGGGACAGGCACAGATACGCAGTATTTT | CAISESGTGTDTQYF
TRBD2 | TRBJ2-1 | TRBV9 | NA | TGTGCCAGCAGCGTAGGTAGCGGGGGGCCAACCTACAATGAGCAGTTCTTC | CASSVGSGGPTYNEQFF
TRBD1 | TRBJ2-5 | TRBV7-2 | NA | TGTGCCAGCAGCTTGACAGGGGACGATAGAGAGACCCAGTACTTC | CASSLTGDDRETQYF
NA | TRBJ2-5 | TRBV28 | NA | TGTGCCAGCAGTCTCCCCCTTCGGGGGGAGACCCAGTACTTC | CASSLPLRGETQYF
NA | TRBJ1-4 | TRBV15 | NA | TGTGCCACCAGCAGAGATGCCCGTAATGAAAAACTGTTTTTT | CATSRDARNEKLFF
NA | TRBJ1-2 | TRBV28 | NA | TGTGCCAGCAGCGGACTTCAGGGGAGCTATGGCTACACCTTC | CASSGLQGSYGYTF
TRBD1 | TRBJ2-7 | TRBV6-1 | NA | TGTGCCAGCAGCCACGGACAGGGCTCCTACGAGCAGTACTTC | CASSHGQGSYEQYF
TRBD2 | TRBJ2-7 | TRBV10-3 | NA | TGTGCCATCAGTGATTCTAGCGGGGGGGGCGACCAGGGAGAGCAGTACTTC | CAISDSSGGGDQGEQYF
TRBD2 | TRBJ2-5 | TRBV6-7 | NA | TGTGCCAGCAGTACGACCCTTAGCGGGGGGTTCCAAGAGACCCAGTACTTC | CASSTTLSGGFQETQYF
NA | TRBJ1-1 | TRBV15 | NA | TGTGCCACCAGCAGAGACGGGGTCGGAGCTTTCTTT | CATSRDGVGAFF
NA | TRBJ2-7 | TRBV7-2 | few | TGTGCCAGCAGCCTTACTGGGGGGGCCGACGAGCAGTACTTC | CASSLTGGADEQYF
TRBD1 | TRBJ2-5 | TRBV5-1 | NA | TGCGCCAGCAGTCGACAGGGTGAAGAGACCCAGTACTTC | CASSRQGEETQYF